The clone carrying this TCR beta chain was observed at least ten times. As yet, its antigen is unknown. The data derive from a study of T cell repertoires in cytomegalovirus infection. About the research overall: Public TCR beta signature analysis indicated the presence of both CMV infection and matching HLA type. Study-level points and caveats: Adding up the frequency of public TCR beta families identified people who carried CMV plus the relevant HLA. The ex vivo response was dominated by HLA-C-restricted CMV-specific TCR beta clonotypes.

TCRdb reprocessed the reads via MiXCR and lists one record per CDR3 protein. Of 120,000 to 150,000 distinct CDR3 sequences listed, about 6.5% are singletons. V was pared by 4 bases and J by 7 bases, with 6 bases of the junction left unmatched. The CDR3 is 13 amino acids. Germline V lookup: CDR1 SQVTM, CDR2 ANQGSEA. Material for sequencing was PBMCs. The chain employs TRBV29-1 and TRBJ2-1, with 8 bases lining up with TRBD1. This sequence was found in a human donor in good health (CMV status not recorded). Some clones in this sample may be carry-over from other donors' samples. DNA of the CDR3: TGCAGCGTTGGAAAGGACAGGGTAAATGAGCAGTTCTTC. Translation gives CSVGKDRVNEQFF.